One sample yielded the 7 T cell receptor beta chains listed below, sequenced in a study of blood T cell repertoires in COVID-19. Sequencing used immunoSEQ multiplex PCR; TCRdb keeps in-frame clones, though not all of them. The sample lists a few hundred thousand clones; about 88% were seen once. Sequenced sample: peripheral blood. These receptor sequences come from a woman aged 55-75 years with acute or convalescent COVID-19.

J is TRBJ1-2 and V is TRBV5-8; 7 bases match TRBD1. Per germline, CDR1 SGHTS and CDR2 YDEGEE. V trimming: 5 bases; J trimming: 5 bases; junction bases outside the gene matches: 0. This CDR3 is built from 11 residues. The CDR3 DNA sequence: TGTGCCAGCAGGGGACAGTATGGCTACACCTTC. Amino acid sequence: CASRGQYGYTF.

The rearrangement links TRBV9 to TRBJ1-3; D gene ambiguous. The germline CDR1 and CDR2 sequences are SGDLS and YYNGEE. The length of the CDR3 is 15 residues. V lost 3 bases to trimming and J lost 2 bases, with 12 bases between them. The CDR3 coding sequence is TGTGCCAGCAGCGCATCGTGGGGAGCTGGAAACACCATATATTTT. Protein: CASSASWGAGNTIYF.

CDR3: CASSPRTGGGSPLHF. Here the CDR3 DNA reads TGTGCCAGCAGCCCTAGAACGGGGGGTGGTTCACCCCTCCACTTT. The gene calls are TRBV7-3 and TRBJ1-6; TRBD1 might be the D (5 bases). Deletions cut 5 bases from V and 9 bases from J, with 17 bases between. CDR1 SGHTA and CDR2 FQGTGA come from the germline V gene. The CDR3 sequence is 15 residues long.

The rearrangement links TRBV6-4 to TRBJ2-3, with D possibly matching TRBD2 (5 bases). The CDR3 sequence is 14 residues long. Germline V gene sequence: CDR1 MRHNA, CDR2 SNTAGT. Trimming left V 4 bases short and J 0 bases short, with 8 bases between. The CDR3 sequence is CASSVGKSTDTQYF. In nucleotides, the CDR3 is TGTGCCAGCAGTGTCGGGAAGAGCACAGATACGCAGTATTTT.

The rearrangement links TRBV27 to TRBJ1-4; possibly TRBD1 for D (5 bases). V was cut by 1 base and J by 8 bases, with 23 bases left in between. This CDR3 spans 18 amino acids. Germline CDR1 reads MNHEY; CDR2 reads SMNVEV (reference sequence). Written as DNA, the CDR3 is TGTGCCAGCAGTTTATTGGGAGGGCCTAAGGTTTGGGGCGAAAAACTGTTTTTT. Protein: CASSLLGGPKVWGEKLFF.

Details on this clone: Other DNA sequences in the same sample also yield this CDR3. Here the CDR3 reads CASSLQNTEAFF. The CDR3 bases are TGTGCCAGCAGTTTACAGAACACTGAAGCTTTCTTT. The chain links TRBV28 to TRBJ1-1; D not resolved. The V end lost 2 bases, the J end lost 1 base, and 2 bases lay between the germline ends. The germline CDR1 and CDR2 sequences are MDHEN and SYDVKM. The CDR3 has 12 residues.

This chain's CDR3 is CASSRTGVSEKLFF. In DNA form, the CDR3 reads TGCGCCAGCAGCCGGACAGGGGTGTCGGAAAAACTGTTTTTT. The chain combines TRBV5-1 with TRBJ1-4; 9 bases are a match to TRBD1. In germline, CDR1 is SGHRS, CDR2 YFSETQ. The CDR3 has 14 residues. The junction had 6 bases not matched to a gene; V was cut back by 4 bases and J by 8 bases.